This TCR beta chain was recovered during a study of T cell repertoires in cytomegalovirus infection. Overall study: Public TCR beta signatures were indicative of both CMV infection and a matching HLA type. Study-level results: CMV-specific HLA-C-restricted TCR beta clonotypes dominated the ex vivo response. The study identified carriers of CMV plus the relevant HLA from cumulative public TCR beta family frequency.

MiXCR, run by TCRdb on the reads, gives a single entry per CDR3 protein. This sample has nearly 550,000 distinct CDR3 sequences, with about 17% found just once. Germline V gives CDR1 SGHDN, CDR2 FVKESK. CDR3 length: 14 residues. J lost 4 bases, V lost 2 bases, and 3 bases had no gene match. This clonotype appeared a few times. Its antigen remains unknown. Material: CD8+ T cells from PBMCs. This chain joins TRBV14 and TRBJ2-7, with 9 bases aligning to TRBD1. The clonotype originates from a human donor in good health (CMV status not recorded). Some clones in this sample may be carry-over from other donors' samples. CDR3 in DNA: TGTGCCAGCAGCCAACCGGACAGGGGATACGAGCAGTACTTC. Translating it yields CASSQPDRGYEQYF.